Listed below are T cell receptor beta chains from one sample, sequenced in a study of naive and memory T cell subsets. One entry per CDR3 protein results from TCRdb running MiXCR on the UMI-ligation and nested PCR reads. The data show under 35,000 distinct CDR3 sequences, 9.5% to 12% seen once. The sequenced material came from effector memory CD4+ T cells from blood. Receptor source: a human donor in good health. Both conserved end residues are part of each CDR3. The D gene is left open where the match is weak. For some rows the clone size is stated as once, few or many, or as a class when expanded; others skip it.

v_gene	d_gene	j_gene	len	abundance	CDR3aa	CDR3nt
TRBV4-2	TRBD1	TRBJ2-2	18	many	CASSPPRSGGANTGELFF	TGTGCCAGCAGCCCCCCACGCTCAGGGGGCGCGAACACCGGGGAGCTGTTTTTT
TRBV20-1	TRBD1	TRBJ2-7	13	-	CSATPTGVGEQYF	TGCAGTGCAACGCCGACAGGGGTTGGGGAGCAGTACTTC
TRBV7-9	-	TRBJ2-7	15	-	CASSLASGTPGEQYF	TGTGCCAGCAGCTTAGCTTCGGGCACACCGGGCGAGCAGTACTTC
TRBV7-2	TRBD2	TRBJ2-3	15	many	CASSTRLAGTDTQYF	TGTGCCAGCAGCACAAGACTAGCCGGCACAGATACGCAGTATTTT
TRBV20-1	-	TRBJ2-7	14	-	CSAKAPLGTYEQYF	TGCAGTGCTAAGGCCCCCCTGGGGACCTACGAGCAGTACTTC
TRBV12-3/TRBV12-4	-	TRBJ2-5	12	-	CASSLGEETQYF	TGTGCCAGCAGTTTAGGCGAGGAGACCCAGTACTTC
TRBV2	-	TRBJ2-7	15	-	CASSVGGGSSYEQYF	TGTGCCAGCAGCGTTGGGGGTGGGAGCTCCTACGAGCAGTACTTC
TRBV20-1	TRBD1	TRBJ1-5	16	-	CSASRGGQYSNQPQHF	TGCAGTGCTTCTAGAGGGGGACAGTATAGCAATCAGCCCCAGCATTTT
TRBV25-1	TRBD2	TRBJ2-1	16	few	CASSSLGTRVYNEQFF	TGTGCCAGCAGTAGCCTCGGGACTAGGGTCTACAATGAGCAGTTCTTC
TRBV12-3/TRBV12-4	-	TRBJ1-5	15	few	CASSLEGGGNQPQHF	TGTGCCAGCAGTTTAGAGGGGGGCGGAAATCAGCCCCAGCATTTT
TRBV6-1	-	TRBJ2-7	14	few	CASSLDLARGEQYF	TGTGCCAGCAGCCTGGACCTGGCCCGTGGTGAGCAGTACTTC
TRBV5-1	TRBD2	TRBJ2-7	16	-	CASSLGTSLESYEQYF	TGCGCCAGCAGCTTGGGGACTAGCTTAGAATCCTACGAGCAGTACTTC
TRBV20-1	-	TRBJ1-1	11	-	CSAKSFFEAFF	TGCAGTGCTAAAAGTTTTTTCGAAGCTTTCTTT
TRBV5-5	-	TRBJ2-3	15	-	CASNRATSSTDTQYF	TGTGCCAGCAACAGGGCTACCTCTAGCACAGATACGCAGTATTTT
TRBV12-3/TRBV12-4	-	TRBJ1-4	12	-	CASRGFAEKLFF	TGTGCCAGCAGGGGGTTCGCGGAAAAACTGTTTTTT
TRBV19	-	TRBJ1-4	15	-	CASSISRPGGEKLFF	TGTGCCAGTAGTATCAGTCGACCGGGAGGTGAAAAACTGTTTTTT
TRBV6-5	-	TRBJ2-1	17	-	CASSRTPLDSGWYEQFF	TGTGCCAGCAGTCGCACCCCTTTGGACAGTGGTTGGTATGAGCAGTTCTTC
TRBV12-3/TRBV12-4	-	TRBJ2-7	16	-	CASSTSIGKWIYEQYF	TGTGCCAGCAGTACCTCCATAGGGAAGTGGATCTACGAGCAGTACTTC
TRBV20-1	TRBD2	TRBJ2-3	15	-	CSARLAGRRADTQYF	TGCAGTGCTAGACTAGCGGGGAGGAGGGCAGATACGCAGTATTTT
TRBV29-1	-	TRBJ1-1	10	many	CSGKQIEAFF	TGCAGCGGGAAACAGATTGAAGCTTTCTTT
TRBV6-2/TRBV6-3	-	TRBJ2-7	15	-	CASSSTAQFSYEQYF	TGTGCCAGCAGTTCAACAGCCCAGTTCTCCTACGAGCAGTACTTC
TRBV14	-	TRBJ2-5	15	few	CASSQGWRSGETQYF	TGTGCCAGCAGCCAAGGTTGGAGGAGCGGCGAGACCCAGTACTTC
TRBV28	TRBD2	TRBJ2-3	15	many	CASGEASGITDTQYF	TGTGCCAGCGGGGAAGCTAGCGGAATCACAGATACGCAGTATTTT
TRBV20-1	-	TRBJ1-4	16	few	CSAPGQVISTNEKLFF	TGCAGTGCTCCTGGGCAGGTTATTTCTACTAATGAAAAACTGTTTTTT
TRBV18	-	TRBJ2-7	12	-	CASSPHAAEQYF	TGTGCCAGCTCACCGCACGCAGCCGAGCAGTACTTC
TRBV2	-	TRBJ1-5	16	few	CASSLSRNVGYQPQHF	TGTGCCAGCAGCTTAAGCCGCAACGTGGGGTATCAGCCCCAGCATTTT
TRBV28	TRBD2	TRBJ2-1	20	many	CASSSVLAGGTESSYNEQFF	TGTGCCAGCAGTTCGGTCCTTGCCGGGGGGACCGAGAGCTCCTACAATGAGCAGTTCTTC
TRBV6-1	TRBD1	TRBJ1-2	16	many	CASSPNGNRGDYGYTF	TGTGCCAGCAGTCCGAACGGAAACAGGGGCGACTATGGCTACACCTTC
TRBV28	TRBD1	TRBJ1-2	17	few	CASSLLSGTDLNYGYTF	TGTGCCAGCAGTTTATTGTCCGGGACAGATCTTAACTATGGCTACACCTTC
TRBV7-2	TRBD2	TRBJ2-7	16	few	CASSRGLAGGPREQYF	TGTGCCAGCAGCCGGGGCCTAGCGGGGGGGCCGCGGGAGCAGTACTTC
TRBV4-2	-	TRBJ1-2	15	-	CASSQESGGLYGYTF	TGTGCCAGCAGCCAAGAGTCGGGGGGCCTGTATGGCTACACCTTC
TRBV12-3/TRBV12-4	TRBD1	TRBJ1-2	12	few	CASSPRTGGYTF	TGTGCCAGCAGTCCCCGGACAGGTGGCTACACCTTC
TRBV7-3	TRBD1	TRBJ1-1	16	few	CASSLSPTTGGTEAFF	TGTGCCAGCAGCTTAAGTCCCACGACAGGGGGAACTGAAGCTTTCTTT
TRBV7-3	-	TRBJ2-2	14	many	CASRRQATTGELFF	TGTGCCAGCAGGCGACAGGCGACCACCGGGGAGCTGTTTTTT
TRBV7-8	-	TRBJ1-6	14	medium-sized	CASSSTEGRSPLHF	TGTGCCAGCAGCTCAACTGAGGGGCGTTCACCCCTCCACTTT
TRBV7-9	-	TRBJ1-4	15	-	CASSLGGGSNEKLFF	TGTGCCAGCAGCTTAGGCGGGGGCTCTAATGAAAAACTGTTTTTT
TRBV20-1	-	TRBJ2-1	15	many	CSARDRISSYNEQFF	TGCAGTGCTAGGGACCGGATCAGCTCCTACAATGAGCAGTTCTTC
TRBV7-2	-	TRBJ2-2	15	few	CASSLTGSGSGELFF	TGTGCCAGCAGCTTAACAGGGTCGGGGAGCGGGGAGCTGTTTTTT
TRBV28	TRBD1	TRBJ1-4	13	-	CATDDRGRGKLFF	TGTGCCACCGATGACAGGGGTAGGGGAAAACTGTTTTTT
TRBV12-3/TRBV12-4	-	TRBJ2-1	12	-	CASSSRTWEQFF	TGTGCCAGCAGTTCCAGGACCTGGGAGCAGTTCTTC
TRBV3-1	-	TRBJ1-1	14	medium-sized	CASSPSVGSAEAFF	TGTGCCAGCAGCCCCAGCGTCGGGTCGGCTGAAGCTTTCTTT
TRBV5-1	-	TRBJ2-1	17	many	CASSFALRVSSYNEQFF	TGCGCCAGCAGCTTTGCTCTTCGGGTAAGCTCCTACAATGAGCAGTTCTTC
TRBV9	-	TRBJ2-5	16	many	CASSVGSETGVQTQYF	TGTGCCAGCAGCGTAGGGTCCGAGACAGGAGTCCAGACCCAGTACTTC
TRBV30	-	TRBJ2-1	12	-	CAWSASYNEQFF	TGTGCCTGGAGTGCCTCGTACAATGAGCAGTTCTTC
TRBV20-1	-	TRBJ1-1	11	few	CSQVPYTEAFF	TGCAGCCAGGTACCGTACACTGAAGCTTTCTTT
TRBV7-2	-	TRBJ2-7	17	-	CASSSRGGGGRSYEQYF	TGTGCCAGCAGCTCCAGGGGCGGAGGCGGAAGGAGCTACGAGCAGTACTTC
TRBV6-5	TRBD1	TRBJ1-2	18	few	CASSYFPPTGTGIKGYTF	TGTGCCAGCAGTTACTTCCCGCCGACCGGGACAGGGATAAAGGGCTACACCTTC
TRBV7-7	-	TRBJ2-1	15	many	CASSGGLTSYNEQFF	TGTGCCAGCAGCGGAGGACTGACCTCCTACAATGAGCAGTTCTTC
TRBV20-1	-	TRBJ1-1	14	many	CSAPRGGGRTEAFF	TGCAGTGCTCCCAGGGGAGGGGGAAGGACTGAAGCTTTCTTT
TRBV5-5	-	TRBJ1-2	13	many	CASSYREAYGYTF	TGTGCCAGCAGCTACAGGGAGGCTTATGGCTACACCTTC
TRBV14	TRBD2	TRBJ2-1	16	many	CASSQAKRGGSYEQFF	TGTGCCAGCAGCCAGGCGAAGCGGGGGGGCTCGTATGAGCAGTTCTTC
TRBV4-2	-	TRBJ1-6	15	many	CASSQEALINSPLHF	TGTGCCAGCAGCCAAGAGGCACTAATAAATTCACCCCTCCACTTT
TRBV3-1	-	TRBJ1-3	11	few	CATVVGNTIYF	TGTGCCACCGTCGTTGGGAACACCATATATTTT
TRBV11-3	TRBD1	TRBJ2-7	13	-	CASSRTGAYEQYF	TGTGCCAGCAGCCGGACAGGAGCATACGAGCAGTACTTC
TRBV25-1	-	TRBJ2-5	13	many	CASSPQGWETQYF	TGTGCCAGCAGTCCCCAGGGGTGGGAGACCCAGTACTTC
TRBV24-1	TRBD2	TRBJ2-7	16	many	CATSDLTSGSSYEQYF	TGTGCCACCAGTGATTTGACTAGCGGAAGCTCCTACGAGCAGTACTTC
TRBV29-1	TRBD1	TRBJ1-1	15	many	CSVRGQATMNTEAFF	TGCAGCGTAAGAGGACAGGCCACTATGAACACTGAAGCTTTCTTT